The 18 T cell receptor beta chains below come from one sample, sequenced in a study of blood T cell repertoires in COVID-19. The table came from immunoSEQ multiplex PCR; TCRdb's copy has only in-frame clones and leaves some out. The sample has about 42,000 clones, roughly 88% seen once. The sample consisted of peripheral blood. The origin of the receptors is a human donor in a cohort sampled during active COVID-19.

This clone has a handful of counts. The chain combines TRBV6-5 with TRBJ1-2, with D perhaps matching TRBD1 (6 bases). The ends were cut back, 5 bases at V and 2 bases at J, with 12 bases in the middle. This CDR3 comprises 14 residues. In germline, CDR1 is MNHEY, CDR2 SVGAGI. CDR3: CASSRQDTNYGYTF. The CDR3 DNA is TGTGCCAGCAGTCGACAGGACACAAACTATGGCTACACCTTC.

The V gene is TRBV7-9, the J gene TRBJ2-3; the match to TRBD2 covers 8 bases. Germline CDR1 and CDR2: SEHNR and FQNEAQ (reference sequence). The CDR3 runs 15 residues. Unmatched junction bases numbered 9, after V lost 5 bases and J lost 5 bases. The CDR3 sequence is CASSPQAGAIDTQYF. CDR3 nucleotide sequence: TGTGCCAGCAGCCCTCAAGCGGGGGCTATAGATACGCAGTATTTT.

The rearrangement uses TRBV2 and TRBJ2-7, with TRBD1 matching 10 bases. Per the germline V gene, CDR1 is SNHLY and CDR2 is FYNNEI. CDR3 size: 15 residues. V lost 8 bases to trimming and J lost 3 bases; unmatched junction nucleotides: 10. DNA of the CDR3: TGTGCCAGCCGCGAGGGGACAGGGGCCATCTACGAGCAGTACTTC. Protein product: CASREGTGAIYEQYF.

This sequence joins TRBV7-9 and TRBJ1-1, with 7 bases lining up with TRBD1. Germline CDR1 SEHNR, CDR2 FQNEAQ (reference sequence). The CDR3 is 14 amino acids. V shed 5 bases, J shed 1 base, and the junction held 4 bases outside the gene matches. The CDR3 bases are TGTGCCAGCAGCCGGAGACAGGGGAACACTGAAGCTTTCTTT. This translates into CASSRRQGNTEAFF. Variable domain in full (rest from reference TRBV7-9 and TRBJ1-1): DTGVSQNPRHKITKRGQNVTFRCDPISEHNRLYWYRQTLGQGPEFLTYFQNEAQLEKSRLLSDRFSAERPKGSFSTLEIQRTEQGDSAMYLCASSRRQGNTEAFFGQGTRLTVV.

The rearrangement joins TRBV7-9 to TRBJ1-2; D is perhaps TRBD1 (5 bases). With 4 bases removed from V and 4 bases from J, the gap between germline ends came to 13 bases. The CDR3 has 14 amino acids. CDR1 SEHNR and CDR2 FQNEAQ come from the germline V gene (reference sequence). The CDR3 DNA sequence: TGTGCCAGCAGCTCAAACCGGGACTTCTATGGCTACACCTTC. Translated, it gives CASSSNRDFYGYTF. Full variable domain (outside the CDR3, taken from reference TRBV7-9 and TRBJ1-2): DTGVSQNPRHKITKRGQNVTFRCDPISEHNRLYWYRQTLGQGPEFLTYFQNEAQLEKSRLLSDRFSAERPKGSFSTLEIQRTEQGDSAMYLCASSSNRDFYGYTFGSGTRLTVV.

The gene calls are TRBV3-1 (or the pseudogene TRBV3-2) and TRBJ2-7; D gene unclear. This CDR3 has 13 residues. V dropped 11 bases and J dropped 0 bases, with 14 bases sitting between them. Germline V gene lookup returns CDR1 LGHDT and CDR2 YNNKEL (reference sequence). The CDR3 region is CASHNSGSYEQYF. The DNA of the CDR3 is TGTGCCTCCCACAACAGTGGCTCCTACGAGCAGTACTTC.

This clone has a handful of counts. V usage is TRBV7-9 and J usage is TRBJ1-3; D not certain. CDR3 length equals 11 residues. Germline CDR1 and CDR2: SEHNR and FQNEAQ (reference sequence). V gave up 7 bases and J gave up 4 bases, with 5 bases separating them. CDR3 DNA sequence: TGTGCCAGCATGGCAGGAAACACCATATATTTT. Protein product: CASMAGNTIYF. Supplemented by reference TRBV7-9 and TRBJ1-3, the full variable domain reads DTGVSQNPRHKITKRGQNVTFRCDPISEHNRLYWYRQTLGQGPEFLTYFQNEAQLEKSRLLSDRFSAERPKGSFSTLEIQRTEQGDSAMYLCASMAGNTIYFGEGSWLTVV.

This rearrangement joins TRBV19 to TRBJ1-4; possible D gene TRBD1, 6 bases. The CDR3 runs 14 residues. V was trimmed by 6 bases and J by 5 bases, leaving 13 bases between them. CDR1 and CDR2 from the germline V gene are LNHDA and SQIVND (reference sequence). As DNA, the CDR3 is TGTGCCAGTAGGCCCCAGGGGCACAATGAAAAACTGTTTTTT. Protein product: CASRPQGHNEKLFF. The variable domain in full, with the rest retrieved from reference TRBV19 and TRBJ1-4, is DGGITQSPKYLFRKEGQNVTLSCEQNLNHDAMYWYRQDPGQGLRLIYYSQIVNDFQKGDIAEGYSVSREKKESFPLTVTSAQKNPTAFYLCASRPQGHNEKLFFGSGTQLSVL.

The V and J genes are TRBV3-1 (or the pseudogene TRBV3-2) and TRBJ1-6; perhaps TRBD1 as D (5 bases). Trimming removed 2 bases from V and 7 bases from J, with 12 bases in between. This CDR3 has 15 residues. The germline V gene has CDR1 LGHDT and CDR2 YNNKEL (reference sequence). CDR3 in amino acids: CASSQRAGQNSPLHF. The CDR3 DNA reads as TGTGCCAGCAGCCAACGGGCAGGGCAAAATTCACCCCTCCACTTT.

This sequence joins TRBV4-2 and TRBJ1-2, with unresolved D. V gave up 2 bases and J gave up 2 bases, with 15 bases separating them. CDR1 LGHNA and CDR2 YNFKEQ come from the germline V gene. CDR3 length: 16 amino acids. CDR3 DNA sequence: TGTGCCAGCAGCCAACATCCCCAAGTAGCCAACTATGGCTACACCTTC. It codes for CASSQHPQVANYGYTF.

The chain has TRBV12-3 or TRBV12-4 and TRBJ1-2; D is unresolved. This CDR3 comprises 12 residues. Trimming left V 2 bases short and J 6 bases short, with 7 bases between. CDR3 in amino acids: CASSLSIHGYTF. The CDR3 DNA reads TGTGCCAGCAGTTTATCTATCCATGGCTACACCTTC.

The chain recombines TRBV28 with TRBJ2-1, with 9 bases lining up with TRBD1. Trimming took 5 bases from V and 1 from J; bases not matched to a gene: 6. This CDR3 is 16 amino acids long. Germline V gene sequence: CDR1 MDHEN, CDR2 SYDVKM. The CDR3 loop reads CASSLQGAASYNEQFF. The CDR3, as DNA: TGTGCCAGCAGTCTACAGGGGGCCGCTTCCTACAATGAGCAGTTCTTC.

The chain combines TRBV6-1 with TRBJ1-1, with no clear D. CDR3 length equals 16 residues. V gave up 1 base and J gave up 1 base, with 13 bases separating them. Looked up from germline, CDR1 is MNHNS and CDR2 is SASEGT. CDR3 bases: TGTGCCAGCAGTGAAGGTATTCAGGCCTCGAACACTGAAGCTTTCTTT. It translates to CASSEGIQASNTEAFF.

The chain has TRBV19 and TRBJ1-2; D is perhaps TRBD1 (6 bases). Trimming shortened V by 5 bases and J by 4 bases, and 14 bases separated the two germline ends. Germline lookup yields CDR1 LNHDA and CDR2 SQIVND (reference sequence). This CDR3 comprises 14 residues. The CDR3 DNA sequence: TGTGCCAGTAGTGGGTCAGGGGAGAGCTATGGCTACACCTTC. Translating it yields CASSGSGESYGYTF.

The CDR3 reads CASSQDGGGAQFF. The CDR3, as DNA: TGCGCCAGCAGCCAAGACGGGGGAGGTGCGCAGTTCTTC. This chain links TRBV4-1 with TRBJ2-1, with D tentatively TRBD2 (6 bases). The CDR3 length is 13 residues. Germline CDR1 and CDR2: MGHRA and YSYEKL. Trimming took off 0 bases at V and 12 bases at J, with 12 bases between the two ends.

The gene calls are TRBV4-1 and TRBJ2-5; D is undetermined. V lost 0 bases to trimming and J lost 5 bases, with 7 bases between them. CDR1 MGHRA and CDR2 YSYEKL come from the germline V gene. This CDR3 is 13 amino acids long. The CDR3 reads CASSQDGRETQYF. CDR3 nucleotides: TGCGCCAGCAGCCAAGATGGCAGGGAGACCCAGTACTTC.

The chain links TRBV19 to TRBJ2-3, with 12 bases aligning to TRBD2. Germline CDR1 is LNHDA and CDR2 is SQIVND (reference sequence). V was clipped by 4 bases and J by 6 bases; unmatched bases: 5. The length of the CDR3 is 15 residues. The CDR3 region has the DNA TGTGCCAGTAGTACTAGCGGGGGGGGTGTGGATACGCAGTATTTT. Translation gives CASSTSGGGVDTQYF.

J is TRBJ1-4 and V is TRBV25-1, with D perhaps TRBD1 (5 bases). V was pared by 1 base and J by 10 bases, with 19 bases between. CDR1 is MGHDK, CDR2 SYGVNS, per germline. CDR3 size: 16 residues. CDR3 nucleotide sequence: TGTGCCAGCAGTGAATCCTCCCTGGGGAAGGGGTCAAAACTGTTTTTT. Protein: CASSESSLGKGSKLFF. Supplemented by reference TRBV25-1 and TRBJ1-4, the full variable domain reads EADIYQTPRYLVIGTGKKITLECSQTMGHDKMYWYQQDPGMELHLIHYSYGVNSTEKGDLSSESTVSRIRTEHFPLTLESARPSHTSQYLCASSESSLGKGSKLFFGSGTQLSVL.